The 29 T cell receptor beta chains below all came from one sample that was sequenced in a study of molecular identifiers for immune sequencing clone quantification. In TCRdb, the PCR reads were re-called with MiXCR into one record per CDR3 protein. The sample shows more than 250,000 distinct CDR3 sequences, 20% to 25% of them seen only once. The material sequenced was naive CD8+ T cells from blood, with Jurkat cell RNA spiked in. The sample's subset: FACS-sorted CD8+CD4-CCR7+CD45RA+ naive T cells. All receptors derive from a human donor in good health. Some libraries in this study had Jurkat cell RNA spiked in.

This clonotype occurred many times. The chain couples TRBV4-1 to TRBJ2-1; D is undetermined. There are 14 residues in the CDR3. The germline CDR1 and CDR2 sequences are MGHRA and YSYEKL. V gave up 1 base and J gave up 4 bases, with 8 bases separating them. CDR3 amino acids: CASSQAKGYNEQFF. CDR3 DNA sequence: TGCGCCAGCAGCCAAGCTAAGGGATACAATGAGCAGTTCTTC.

The sample holds a few counts of this clonotype. This may stem from a read error, because a much larger clone lies one nucleotide away. V is TRBV6-4 and J is TRBJ1-1; D may be TRBD1 (5 bases). Looked up from germline, CDR1 is MRHNA and CDR2 is SNTAGT. V dropped 5 bases and J dropped 3 bases, with 22 bases sitting between them. The CDR3 is 17 amino acids. The CDR3 DNA sequence: TGTGCCAGCAGTCTGCCATTTACAGGAATCATGGACACTGAAGCTTTCTTT. It codes for CASSLPFTGIMDTEAFF.

This clonotype was seen at least ten times. CDR3 DNA sequence: TGCGCCAGCAGCCCCAAGCTGTATCCTAGCGGGGGGACACAGTCGGTCGATGAGCAGTTCTTC. This translates into CASSPKLYPSGGTQSVDEQFF. This sequence joins TRBV4-3 and TRBJ2-1; 11 nucleotides match TRBD2. The CDR3 consists of 21 residues. CDR1 and CDR2 (germline): LGHNA, YSLEER. Trimming at V came to 4 bases and at J to 8 bases, leaving 25 bases not matched to a gene.

This clonotype was seen many times. The chain couples TRBV29-1 to TRBJ2-4; D gene unclear. Germline V lookup: CDR1 SQVTM, CDR2 ANQGSEA. The ends were cut back, 2 bases at V and 3 bases at J, with 14 bases in the middle. The CDR3 is 15 amino acids. Written as DNA, the CDR3 is TGCAGCGTTGAAAACCAAAGCGTAGGCAAAAACATTCAGTACTTC. The encoded protein is CSVENQSVGKNIQYF.

Of note for this clonotype: A much larger clone is a single base away; this may be a read error. The J gene is TRBJ2-3, the V gene TRBV4-3; TRBD2 might be the D (5 bases). Germline V lookup: CDR1 LGHNA, CDR2 YSLEER. CDR3 length: 17 amino acids. The V gene lost 0 bases and the J gene lost 8 bases, with 21 bases spanning the gap. The CDR3 region has the DNA TGCGCCAGCAGCCAAGACGCTAGGGAGATGATTTGGGGTACGCAGTATTTT. This translates into CASSQDAREMIWGTQYF.

In its sample, this clonotype was seen many times. The V gene is TRBV7-9, the J gene TRBJ2-3, with TRBD2 matching over 7 bases. This CDR3 contains 16 residues. V was pared by 5 bases and J by 6 bases, with 14 bases of the junction left unmatched. The germline gives CDR1 SEHNR, CDR2 FQNEAQ (reference sequence). CDR3 protein: CASSLIRSTSADTQYF. The DNA of the CDR3 is TGTGCCAGCAGCCTAATCCGGTCTACTAGCGCGGATACGCAGTATTTT.

This clonotype was picked up a small number of times. The V call is TRBV27, the J call TRBJ1-1, with no clear D. Between the trimmed V and J ends, which lost 7 bases and 0 bases, there was a span of 15 bases. There are 15 residues in the CDR3. Germline CDR1 reads MNHEY; CDR2 reads SMNVEV (reference sequence). CDR3 DNA: TGTGCCAGCAATTTTGGAAGTTTCATGAACACTGAAGCTTTCTTT. As protein: CASNFGSFMNTEAFF.

This clonotype was detected ten times or more. V and J are TRBV19 and TRBJ1-1; no clear D gene. V lost 7 bases and J 1 base, leaving 16 bases between the germline ends. CDR1 and CDR2 (germline): LNHDA, SQIVND (reference sequence). This CDR3 has 15 residues. The CDR3: CASTPGSRSNTEAFF. For the CDR3, the DNA is TGTGCCAGTACCCCGGGGAGCCGTTCGAACACTGAAGCTTTCTTT.

This clonotype turned up a few times. J is TRBJ2-3 and V is TRBV4-3, with TRBD1 matching over 8 bases. V shed 2 bases and J 1 base; nucleotides not matched to a gene: 5. CDR1 LGHNA and CDR2 YSLEER come from the germline V gene. The CDR3 has 16 residues. The CDR3 DNA is TGCGCCAGCAGCCAAACTAACAGGGGGGGCACAGATACGCAGTATTTT. This codes for CASSQTNRGGTDTQYF.

A remark on this clonotype: A much larger clone sits a single nucleotide away, making a read error possible. This chain links TRBV20-1 with TRBJ1-1; the D gene is possibly TRBD1 (6 bases). Germline V lookup: CDR1 DFQATT, CDR2 SNEGSKA (reference sequence). The CDR3 extends over 14 amino acids. The CDR3 loop is CSASTGRLSAEAYF. The CDR3 DNA follows: TGCAGTGCTAGTACAGGGCGCTTAAGCGCTGAAGCTTACTTT.

About this clonotype: A read error may be the cause here, since a much bigger clone is one base away. The chain joins TRBV7-9 to TRBJ1-1, with unresolved D. The length of the CDR3 is 12 residues. From germline, CDR1 is SEHNR and CDR2 FQNEAQ (reference sequence). CDR3: CASSLVQNEASF. Here the CDR3 DNA reads TGTGCCAGCAGCTTAGTGCAGAATGAAGCTTCCTTT.

Points on this clonotype: One base away lies a much larger clone, so this may be a sequencing read error. The V call is TRBV7-6, the J call TRBJ2-5; D is ambiguous. Germline lookup yields CDR1 SGHVS and CDR2 FNYEAQ. V was shortened by 6 bases and J by 4 bases, with 12 bases between the two germline ends. This CDR3 region has 13 residues. Here the CDR3 DNA reads TGTGCCAGCAGTTCTGTCGCCGGAGAGACCCAGTACTTC. Translating gives CASSSVAGETQYF. Variable domain in full (rest from reference TRBV7-6 and TRBJ2-5): GAGVSQSPRYKVTKRGQDVALRCDPISGHVSLYWYRQALGQGPEFLTYFNYEAQQDKSGLPNDRFSAERPEGSISTLTIQRTEQRDSAMYRCASSSVAGETQYFGPGTRLLVL.

V is TRBV4-3 and J is TRBJ2-2; D is unresolved. V was trimmed by 1 base and J by 4 bases, leaving 10 bases between them. CDR1 LGHNA and CDR2 YSLEER come from the germline V gene. This CDR3 comprises 15 residues. Here the CDR3 reads CASSQGHGFTGELFF. In DNA, the CDR3 is TGCGCCAGCAGCCAAGGGCACGGGTTCACCGGGGAGCTGTTTTTT.

This clonotype has a single count. This sequence joins TRBV6-2 or TRBV6-3 and TRBJ2-7; D not resolved. Deletions cut 1 base from V and 5 bases from J, with 15 bases between. The CDR3 totals 15 residues. Germline CDR1 MNHEY, CDR2 SVGEGT. The CDR3 DNA sequence: TGTGCCAGCAGTTACTTTCCTGAAGAACTCCACGAGCAGTACTTC. This codes for CASSYFPEELHEQYF.

There are a few counts of this clonotype. The chain combines TRBV2 with TRBJ2-1; TRBD1 agrees at 10 bases. CDR1 and CDR2 from the germline V gene are SNHLY and FYNNEI. V lost 4 bases, J lost 6 bases, and 0 bases stayed unmatched. This CDR3 region has 13 residues. As DNA, the CDR3 is TGTGCCAGCAGTGGGACAGGGGGCAATGAGCAGTTCTTC. The encoded protein is CASSGTGGNEQFF.

In regard to this clonotype: With a much larger clone just one base away, this may be a read error. The chain employs TRBV2 and TRBJ2-3; 9 bases agree with TRBD2. CDR1 SNHLY and CDR2 FYNNEI come from the germline V gene. The CDR3 length is 13 residues. The CDR3 DNA sequence: TGTGCCACACTAGCGGGCGGCACAGATAGGCAGTATTTT. Translation gives CATLAGGTDRQYF.

About this clonotype: This clone may be a read error of a much larger clone one base away. The genes are TRBV7-9 and TRBJ1-1, with a weak D call TRBD1 (5 bases). The CDR3 length is 16 residues. Per germline, CDR1 SEHNR and CDR2 FQNEAQ (reference sequence). The CDR3 region has the DNA TGTGCCGGCAGCCCCCCCCCCGACAGCTTGAACACTGAAGCTTTCTTT. It codes for CAGSPPPDSLNTEAFF.

This clonotype was detected many times. The chain couples TRBV7-6 to TRBJ2-3; D might be TRBD1 (6 bases). Looked up from germline, CDR1 is SGHVS and CDR2 is FNYEAQ. CDR3 length: 15 amino acids. V lost 1 base to trimming and J lost 5 bases, with 13 bases between them. DNA for the CDR3: TGTGCCAGCAGCTTAGGAGCAGGGGTTGTAGATACGCAGTATTTT. Its translation: CASSLGAGVVDTQYF.

Regarding this clonotype: A much larger clone sits a single nucleotide away, making a read error possible. The V and J genes are TRBV28 and TRBJ2-1, with 7 bases aligning to TRBD2. Germline CDR1 and CDR2: MDHEN and SYDVKM. The CDR3 totals 15 residues. The trim removed 5 bases at V and 5 bases at J, leaving 9 bases unmatched. The CDR3: CASSTSGIPNNEQFF. In DNA form, the CDR3 reads TGTGCCAGCAGTACCAGCGGGATCCCCAACAATGAGCAGTTCTTC.

The chain recombines TRBV29-1 with TRBJ2-7, with D possibly being TRBD2 (6 bases). V lost 4 bases and J lost 4, with 20 bases in between. CDR3 length: 15 amino acids. Germline V gene lookup returns CDR1 SQVTM and CDR2 ANQGSEA. CDR3 nucleotide sequence: TGCAGCGTTGTTTTATTTGGGGACTCGAGGTACGAGCAGTACTTC. Protein: CSVVLFGDSRYEQYF.

This clonotype was detected many times. DNA for the CDR3: TGTGCCAGCAGCCGGGACTGGTCCTACGAGCAGTACTTC. Translation gives CASSRDWSYEQYF. This rearrangement joins TRBV11-2 to TRBJ2-7, with D perhaps TRBD2 (6 bases). This CDR3 contains 13 residues. Germline loops: CDR1 SGHAT, CDR2 FQNNGV. V gave up 5 bases and J gave up 1 base, with 9 bases separating them.

This clonotype has at least ten counts. The chain has TRBV5-1 and TRBJ2-7; D unresolved. V was pared by 0 bases and J by 2 bases, with 9 bases between. CDR3 length equals 14 residues. Looked up from germline, CDR1 is SGHRS and CDR2 is YFSETQ. The CDR3 loop is CASSLEGFTYEQYF. The CDR3 DNA reads as TGCGCCAGCAGCTTGGAGGGATTCACCTACGAGCAGTACTTC.

Many counts were recorded for this clonotype. V usage is TRBV5-6 and J usage is TRBJ2-1, with D possibly matching TRBD2 (5 bases). V was cut by 4 bases and J by 2 bases, with 13 bases left in between. Germline V gene data show CDR1 as SGHDT and CDR2 as YYEEEE. The CDR3 is 15 residues long. CDR3 nucleotide sequence: TGTGCCAGCAGCCCCGACCGGGGAGCCTACAATGAGCAGTTCTTC. Its protein is CASSPDRGAYNEQFF.

Points on this clonotype: Being one base from a much bigger clone, this may be a read error. The V call is TRBV27, the J call TRBJ2-7, with unresolved D. Germline V gene data show CDR1 as MNHEY and CDR2 as SMNVEV (reference sequence). The ends were cut back, 5 bases at V and 0 bases at J, with 8 bases in the middle. CDR3 length: 13 amino acids. This chain's CDR3 is CASSIGPSYEQYF. CDR3 coding DNA: TGTGCCAGCAGTATCGGGCCCTCCTACGAGCAGTACTTC.

This clonotype was seen many times. This chain uses TRBV6-5 with TRBJ1-4; D uncertain. The CDR3 runs to 11 residues. Trimming left V 4 bases short and J 8 bases short, with 5 bases between. Germline assignment: CDR1 MNHEY and CDR2 SVGAGI. DNA of the CDR3: TGTGCCAGCAGTTTCGAGGAAAAACTGTTTTTT. Encoded protein: CASSFEEKLFF.

Ten or more counts support this clonotype. The chain combines TRBV6-5 with TRBJ1-2; 8 bases are a match to TRBD1. Germline lookup yields CDR1 MNHEY and CDR2 SVGAGI. Trimming at V came to 5 bases and at J to 6 bases, leaving 8 bases not matched to a gene. This CDR3 has 14 amino acids. The CDR3 nucleotides read TGTGCCAGCAGTGTCCGGGACAGGATCGATGGCTACACCTTC. The encoded protein is CASSVRDRIDGYTF.

This clonotype has a count of ten or more. This chain links TRBV27 with TRBJ1-5; perhaps TRBD1 as D (6 bases). The germline V and J ends were trimmed by 3 bases and 6 bases, with 12 bases remaining between them. There are 14 residues in the CDR3. Germline lookup yields CDR1 MNHEY and CDR2 SMNVEV (reference sequence). The CDR3 sequence: CASSFTGSGQPQHF. The CDR3 DNA follows: TGTGCCAGCAGTTTCACAGGGTCGGGTCAGCCCCAGCATTTT.

This clonotype occurred many times. This chain links TRBV29-1 with TRBJ1-2, with D tentatively TRBD1 (5 bases). This CDR3 is built from 14 residues. Germline V lookup: CDR1 SQVTM, CDR2 ANQGSEA. Trimming stripped 3 bases from V and 0 bases from J, with 11 bases between. CDR3 nucleotides: TGCAGCGTTGACAGGGACGAAACTAACTATGGCTACACCTTC. Translation gives CSVDRDETNYGYTF.

This clonotype was found many times. The V and J genes are TRBV28 and TRBJ1-3, with D possibly matching TRBD1 (5 bases). The V and J ends lost 5 bases and 0 bases respectively, with 14 bases between them. This CDR3 comprises 16 residues. Germline-derived CDR1 and CDR2 are MDHEN and SYDVKM. CDR3 sequence: CASSPPWGNSGNTIYF. CDR3 DNA: TGTGCCAGCAGTCCCCCGTGGGGGAACTCTGGAAACACCATATATTTT.